The rows below give T cell receptor beta chains drawn from one sample of a study of blood T cell repertoires in COVID-19. Assay: immunoSEQ multiplex PCR; the TCRdb copy retains only in-frame clones and omits some. The sample lists about 110,000 clones, 85% occurring once. Sequenced sample: peripheral blood. The source of these receptors is a human donor in a cohort sampled during active COVID-19. CDR3s include the opening cysteine and the closing phenylalanine or tryptophan. Each record gives: V gene, J gene, clone size, D gene, CDR3 DNA, CDR3 protein. A D gene is named only where the DNA matches it firmly. Rows may omit the clone size; those that give it use once, few, many or a size class.

TRBV6-2/TRBV6-3,TRBJ1-5,NA,NA,TGTGCCAGCAGTTATATTCAGGAAAATCAGCCCCAGCATTTT,CASSYIQENQPQHF
TRBV5-4,TRBJ1-6,NA,TRBD1,TGTGCCAGCAGCCCTGGGGTAGGGGGCTCGGATTCACCCCTCCACTTT,CASSPGVGGSDSPLHF
TRBV28,TRBJ1-5,NA,TRBD1,TGTGCCAGCAGCTTCCGAGACAGGGGGCGGCGTAGCAATCAGCCCCAGCATTTT,CASSFRDRGRRSNQPQHF
TRBV13,TRBJ2-3,once,TRBD2,TGTGCCAGCAGCACCGGACTAGCGGGGGCAATTACAGATACGCAGTATTTT,CASSTGLAGAITDTQYF
TRBV9,TRBJ2-3,NA,TRBD2,TGTGCCAGCAGCGCCGGACCTCTCGGACTAGCGATGCCAGATACGCAGTATTTT,CASSAGPLGLAMPDTQYF
TRBV28,TRBJ2-7,few,TRBD1,TGTGCCACGGACAGGGGGACCTTGGAGCAGTACTTC,CATDRGTLEQYF
TRBV10-1,TRBJ2-1,NA,TRBD2,TGCGCCAGCAGCAACTGGACTAGCGGGAGTTACAATGAGCAGTTCTTC,CASSNWTSGSYNEQFF
TRBV19,TRBJ1-1,NA,TRBD1,TGTGCCAGTAGTGGCCGGGACAGGGTTTACATTGAAGCTTTCTTT,CASSGRDRVYIEAFF
TRBV10-3,TRBJ2-3,NA,TRBD2,TGTGCCACCCGTACGGGGGGGGCAGATACGCAGTATTTT,CATRTGGADTQYF
TRBV11-2,TRBJ1-1,NA,NA,TGTGCCAGCAGCTCATACCGACAGCCCCTTGAACATTTCGAAGCTTTCTTT,CASSSYRQPLEHFEAFF
TRBV7-3,TRBJ1-2,NA,TRBD1,TGTGCCAGCAGCGACCGTTCGACAGGGTTCCGGTGGGGCTACACCTTC,CASSDRSTGFRWGYTF
TRBV14,TRBJ1-3,NA,NA,TGTGCCAGCAGCCAAGTGGGACTCCCCATGGGAAACACCATATATTTT,CASSQVGLPMGNTIYF
TRBV28,TRBJ2-7,once,TRBD1,TGTGCCAGCAGCTGGACAGGTTACGAGCAGTACTTC,CASSWTGYEQYF
TRBV28,TRBJ1-1,NA,NA,TGTGCCAGCAGTCCCTGGGAGGGGAAGCTTTACACTGAAGCTTTCTTT,CASSPWEGKLYTEAFF
TRBV21-1,TRBJ2-3,NA,NA,TGTGCCAGCAGCAAAAGTCACAGGTGGCCTCCCACAGATACGCAGTATTTT,CASSKSHRWPPTDTQYF
TRBV9,TRBJ1-2,NA,NA,TGTGCCAGCAGCGTAGAGGCAGGGGTCAACTATGGCTACACCTTC,CASSVEAGVNYGYTF
TRBV27,TRBJ1-3,NA,NA,TGTGCCAGCAGTTTCGACGGACACTCTGGAAACACCATATATTTT,CASSFDGHSGNTIYF
TRBV9,TRBJ2-1,NA,TRBD2,TGTGCCAGCAGCGTAGAGGGGAACTGGGCGGGAGTAGATGAGCAGTTCTTC,CASSVEGNWAGVDEQFF
TRBV2,TRBJ1-1,NA,NA,TGTGCCAGCAGCCAACAGGGAGACGGCACTGAAGCTTTCTTT,CASSQQGDGTEAFF
TRBV28,TRBJ1-3,NA,NA,TGTGCCAGCAGTTCCACAGGTCACTCTGGAAACACCATATATTTT,CASSSTGHSGNTIYF
TRBV14,TRBJ1-2,NA,NA,TGTGCCAGCAGCCAAGGAACCGGGACTGACTATGGCTACACCTTC,CASSQGTGTDYGYTF
TRBV7-6,TRBJ2-2,NA,TRBD2,TGTGCCAGCAGCCCCATCCCTCAGGGAGGGGACACCGGGGAGCTGTTTTTT,CASSPIPQGGDTGELFF
TRBV7-9,TRBJ1-1,NA,TRBD1,TGTGCCAGCAGCTCTTTTGCGGGACAGGGAACTGAAGCTTTCTTT,CASSSFAGQGTEAFF
TRBV29-1,TRBJ1-1,NA,NA,TGCAGCGTGTGCCGGGGGGCGGTGAACACTGAAGCTTTCTTT,CSVCRGAVNTEAFF
TRBV7-2,TRBJ1-1,NA,TRBD1,TGTGCCAGCAGCTTAGGACACAGGGGCGGCACTGAAGCTTTCTTT,CASSLGHRGGTEAFF
TRBV4-1,TRBJ2-3,NA,TRBD2,TGCGCCAGCAGCCAAGATAGAGCGGGGGGTTATGCAGATACGCAGTATTTT,CASSQDRAGGYADTQYF
TRBV11-2,TRBJ2-3,once,TRBD2,TGTGCCAGCAGCTTTTACCCACCTAGCGGTACCACAGATACGCAGTATTTT,CASSFYPPSGTTDTQYF
TRBV27,TRBJ2-7,NA,TRBD2,TGTGCCAGCAGTTTATATAGCGGGGGCCTCTCCTACGAGCAGTACTTC,CASSLYSGGLSYEQYF
TRBV28,TRBJ1-6,NA,TRBD1,TGTGCCAGCAGTTCGACGCAGACAGGGAGGAATTCACCCCTCCACTTT,CASSSTQTGRNSPLHF
TRBV21-1,TRBJ2-7,NA,NA,TGTGCCAGCAGCAAAGCAGCTAGCGGGAATTGGGACGAGCAGTACTTC,CASSKAASGNWDEQYF
TRBV7-3,TRBJ2-5,once,NA,TGTGCCAGCAGCTTAATGCGGGCAGCCCAGGAGACCCAGTACTTC,CASSLMRAAQETQYF
TRBV6-2/TRBV6-3,TRBJ1-5,NA,TRBD1,TGTGCCAGCAGTTGGGGGGGACAGGGACATCAGCCCCAGCATTTT,CASSWGGQGHQPQHF
TRBV5-1,TRBJ2-2,once,TRBD1,TGCGCCAGCAGCCCAAGGACAGGTCAGAACACCGGGGAGCTGTTTTTT,CASSPRTGQNTGELFF
TRBV2,TRBJ2-3,many,NA,TGTGCCAGCAGTGAGATGGGACACCTATTATCGCAGTATTTT,CASSEMGHLLSQYF
TRBV3-1/TRBV3-2,TRBJ1-2,NA,NA,TGTGCCAGCAGCCCGACGACAGCTTTCTATGGCTACACCTTC,CASSPTTAFYGYTF
TRBV4-3,TRBJ2-7,NA,TRBD1,TGCGCCAGCAGCCAAGATATCGGGACAGGGCGCGAGCAGTACTTC,CASSQDIGTGREQYF
TRBV18,TRBJ2-3,NA,TRBD1,TGTGCCAGCTCACCTAACGACAGGGGGAACACAGATACGCAGTATTTT,CASSPNDRGNTDTQYF
TRBV6-4,TRBJ1-2,NA,NA,TGTGCCAGCAGTGATCTCTCCGGCGGGGGCTACACCTTC,CASSDLSGGGYTF
TRBV7-8,TRBJ1-1,NA,TRBD1,TGTGCCAGCGGGAACAGGGGTTGGACTGAAGCTTTCTTT,CASGNRGWTEAFF
TRBV11-2,TRBJ2-3,NA,NA,TGTGCCAGCAGCTTACTAGATACGCAGTATTTT,CASSLLDTQYF
TRBV29-1,TRBJ2-7,NA,NA,TGCAGCGTTGAGTTATACGAAAGGGGTCCCTACGAGCAGTACTTC,CSVELYERGPYEQYF